The clone carrying this TCR beta chain has more than one count but fewer than ten. Its antigen is as yet unknown. 13 Jbeta primers and 60 Vbeta primers were used for the PCR. TCRdb keeps only in-frame clones here, not all; method: immunoSEQ multiplex PCR. Of approximately 110,000 clones listed, about 73% were seen once; the top ten hold around 4.5%. In germline, CDR1 is LGHNA, CDR2 YSLEER. The CDR3 totals 16 residues. The V end was cut by 0 bases, the J end by 1 base, with 12 bases between. The data originate from a study of cytomegalovirus exposure and HLA in healthy donors. Overall study results and limits: Researchers reported from a later analysis that most CMV-associated TCR beta chains appeared HLA-restricted.

V is TRBV4-3 and J is TRBJ1-1; D not resolved. The material sequenced was PBMCs. The clonotype was recovered from a woman in her thirties or forties in good health and CMV-seronegative. The CDR3 sequence: CASSQDAASGNTEAFF. CDR3 coding DNA: TGCGCCAGCAGCCAAGATGCGGCATCCGGGAACACTGAAGCTTTCTTT.